This T cell receptor (beta chain) was retrieved from a study of CD8 T cells in Susac syndrome. The study, taken as a whole, reports: TCR sequencing and HLA analysis covered a relatively small number of individuals.

Details on this clonotype: The antigen remains undetermined.

Reverse transcription of 0.5 to 1 ug RNA was performed with random hexamers. The authors amplified TCR beta CDR3 across 54 Vbeta and 13 Jbeta using immunoSEQ multiplex PCR. TCRdb redid the calling of the immunoSEQ multiplex PCR reads with MiXCR, one entry per CDR3 protein. This sample yields about 200,000 distinct CDR3 sequences, of which roughly 94% are seen a single time; approximately 0.094% belongs to the top ten. Sequencing was done on a sample of CD4+ T cells from PBMCs. The TCR was taken from a human donor in good health.

In nucleotides, the CDR3 is TGTGCCAGCAGTTTACGAGGTACCGACTATGGCTACACCTTC. This gives the protein CASSLRGTDYGYTF. The chain recombines TRBV12-3 or TRBV12-4 with TRBJ1-2; D gene uncertain. V was pared by 2 bases and J by 3 bases, with 10 bases between. The CDR3 contains 14 residues.